A selection of T cell receptor beta chains follows, all from one sample in a study of technical replicates of blood from a few donors. TCRdb keeps only in-frame clones here, not all; method: immunoSEQ multiplex PCR. The data show about 68,000 clones, about 97% seen once. Source material: T cells isolated from PBMCs. The source is a human donor in good health. Each CDR3 is given with its conserved first and last residue. A D gene is named only where the DNA matches it firmly. Some rows have no size entry. The others give once, few or many, or a class for an expanded clone.

clone_size	v_call	j_call	d_call	cdr3_aa	cdr3_nt
NA	TRBV28	TRBJ1-1	TRBD1	CATQKPGTGKTEAFF	TGTGCCACACAAAAACCCGGGACAGGAAAAACTGAAGCTTTCTTT
NA	TRBV19	TRBJ2-1	TRBD2	CASSSSGEVSEQFF	TGTGCCAGTAGTAGTAGCGGGGAAGTTAGTGAGCAGTTCTTC
NA	TRBV6-5	TRBJ1-1	NA	CASSYEPGGGTEAFF	TGTGCCAGCAGTTACGAGCCCGGAGGTGGCACTGAAGCTTTCTTT
NA	TRBV7-3	TRBJ1-1	NA	CASSLFLGAEAFF	TGTGCCAGCAGCTTATTTCTCGGGGCTGAAGCTTTCTTT
NA	TRBV5-1	TRBJ2-5	TRBD1	CASSAGQGQETQYF	TGCGCCAGCAGCGCGGGACAGGGGCAAGAGACCCAGTACTTC
NA	TRBV6-5	TRBJ1-2	NA	CASSYDPRGVAGYTF	TGTGCCAGCAGTTACGATCCGCGGGGGGTGGCGGGCTACACCTTC
NA	TRBV18	TRBJ2-4	NA	CASSQFAGLAKNIQYF	TGTGCCAGCTCGCAGTTTGCGGGCCTGGCCAAAAACATTCAGTACTTC
NA	TRBV6-5	TRBJ2-7	NA	CASSYSELYEQYF	TGTGCCAGCAGTTACTCGGAGCTCTACGAGCAGTACTTC
NA	TRBV27	TRBJ2-1	NA	CASSYEGPYNEQFF	TGTGCCAGCAGTTATGAGGGCCCCTACAATGAGCAGTTCTTC
NA	TRBV28	TRBJ1-5	TRBD1	CASSIPTGGHQPQHF	TGTGCCAGCAGTATCCCCACAGGGGGCCATCAGCCCCAGCATTTT
NA	TRBV7-2	TRBJ2-7	NA	CASSLVIGSGTYEQYF	TGTGCCAGCAGCTTAGTAATCGGTAGCGGAACTTACGAGCAGTACTTC
once	TRBV4-2	TRBJ2-5	TRBD1	CASSQDQGTDSIQETQYF	TGTGCCAGCAGCCAAGATCAGGGGACAGATTCGATCCAAGAGACCCAGTACTTC
NA	TRBV4-1	TRBJ2-3	TRBD2	CASSLEGTRGVGDTQYF	TGCGCCAGCAGCCTAGAGGGGACTAGAGGAGTTGGAGATACGCAGTATTTT
NA	TRBV19	TRBJ1-1	NA	CASTHGGLGAFF	TGTGCCAGTACCCATGGGGGCTTGGGAGCTTTCTTT
NA	TRBV9	TRBJ1-1	NA	CASSLQSRVGQGAFF	TGTGCCAGCAGCCTCCAGTCGAGGGTTGGGCAAGGAGCTTTCTTT
NA	TRBV27	TRBJ2-2	NA	CASSLGQYNGELFF	TGTGCCAGCAGTTTAGGGCAGTACAACGGGGAGCTGTTTTTT
NA	TRBV14	TRBJ2-1	TRBD2	CASSQYGLAYNEQFF	TGTGCCAGCAGCCAATACGGACTAGCTTACAATGAGCAGTTCTTC
NA	TRBV6-1	TRBJ2-1	TRBD2	CASSEEAGGAYNEQFF	TGTGCCAGCAGTGAAGAAGCGGGAGGCGCCTACAATGAGCAGTTCTTC
NA	TRBV2	TRBJ2-5	TRBD1	CAGGTGTGFETQYF	TGTGCCGGTGGGACCGGGACAGGATTCGAGACCCAGTACTTC
NA	TRBV14	TRBJ1-1	NA	CASRSTYLGDMNTEAFF	TGTGCCAGCAGAAGTACTTACCTAGGGGATATGAACACTGAAGCTTTCTTT
NA	TRBV4-3	TRBJ2-5	NA	CASSQELAPQETQYF	TGCGCCAGCAGCCAAGAGTTAGCGCCCCAAGAGACCCAGTACTTC
NA	TRBV7-3	TRBJ2-3	TRBD1	CASSVTGTVQDTQYF	TGTGCCAGCAGCGTCACCGGGACAGTACAAGATACGCAGTATTTT
NA	TRBV5-6	TRBJ2-7	NA	CASSLGTYEQYF	TGTGCCAGCAGCTTGGGTACCTACGAGCAGTACTTC
NA	TRBV18	TRBJ1-1	TRBD1	CASSQGTGGIWNTEAFF	TGTGCCAGCTCCCAAGGGACAGGGGGCATTTGGAACACTGAAGCTTTCTTT
once	TRBV9	TRBJ2-3	TRBD1	CASSVTGGADTQYF	TGTGCCAGCAGCGTAACAGGGGGAGCAGATACGCAGTATTTT
NA	TRBV7-9	TRBJ1-3	NA	CASSLPVRGGLGSGNTIYF	TGTGCCAGCAGCCTCCCCGTGAGGGGGGGCTTGGGGTCTGGAAACACCATATATTTT
NA	TRBV29-1	TRBJ2-6	NA	CSVQGSSGANVLTF	TGCAGCGTTCAGGGGAGCTCTGGGGCCAACGTCCTGACTTTC
NA	TRBV7-8	TRBJ1-5	NA	CASSLAVDSGQPQHF	TGTGCCAGCAGCTTAGCGGTGGACAGCGGACAGCCCCAGCATTTT
NA	TRBV6-5	TRBJ2-2	NA	CAIRDGGLTGELFF	TGTGCCATCCGAGACGGGGGACTCACCGGGGAGCTGTTTTTT
NA	TRBV29-1	TRBJ2-5	NA	CSVSVGGLETQYF	TGCAGCGTGTCGGTGGGGGGATTAGAGACCCAGTACTTC
NA	TRBV29-1	TRBJ2-1	TRBD1	CSVLDREQFF	TGCAGCGTTTTGGACAGGGAGCAGTTCTTC
NA	TRBV23-1	TRBJ1-1	NA	CASSRQGLRSVRAFF	TGCGCCAGCAGTCGTCAGGGGCTCCGGTCGGTGCGAGCTTTCTTT